These 4 T cell receptor beta chains originate from one sample sequenced in a study of cytomegalovirus exposure and HLA in healthy donors. It was with 60 Vbeta and 13 Jbeta primers that the PCR ran. Some clones are missing from TCRdb's copy, which holds only in-frame ones; the method was immunoSEQ multiplex PCR. The repertoire consists of about 190,000 clones, with more than 80% occurring once and the leading ten covering about 0.64%. Sequenced material: PBMCs. The origin of the receptors is a boy between 10 and 17 years old in good health and CMV-seronegative.

As regards this clone: The sample holds other DNA sequences that translate to the same CDR3. The genes are TRBV25-1 and TRBJ2-7; 10 bases are a match to TRBD1. In germline, CDR1 is MGHDK, CDR2 SYGVNS. V lost 4 bases, J lost 1 base, and 4 bases stayed unmatched. The length of the CDR3 is 15 residues. Here the CDR3 DNA reads TGTGCCAGCAGTGCCCGGGACAGGGGTTCCTACGAGCAGTACTTC. This encodes CASSARDRGSYEQYF.

This clone was counted between two and nine times. V gene TRBV6-1 combines with J gene TRBJ2-3; no clear D gene. The CDR3 length is 15 residues. In germline, CDR1 is MNHNS, CDR2 SASEGT. CDR3 DNA: TGTGCTTCTCTAGAGCAAACCGACTTCACAGATACGCAGTATTTT. Its translation is CASLEQTDFTDTQYF.

This clone appeared once. The gene calls are TRBV5-8 and TRBJ1-2; D is undetermined. This CDR3 comprises 14 residues. Germline assignment: CDR1 SGHTS and CDR2 YDEGEE. V was trimmed by 2 bases and J by 0 bases, leaving 8 bases between them. For the CDR3, the DNA is TGTGCCAGCAGCTTAGCTCGGGCTAACTATGGCTACACCTTC. It translates to CASSLARANYGYTF.

The chain combines TRBV7-2 with TRBJ2-1, with 12 bases aligning to TRBD2. This CDR3 contains 17 residues. Germline V gives CDR1 SGHTA, CDR2 FQGNSA. V trimming: 2 bases; J trimming: 7 bases; junction bases outside the gene matches: 9. The CDR3 nucleotides read TGTGCCAGCAGCTTATCTAGCGGGGGGGCCTTTTTTAATGAGCAGTTCTTC. It encodes CASSLSSGGAFFNEQFF.